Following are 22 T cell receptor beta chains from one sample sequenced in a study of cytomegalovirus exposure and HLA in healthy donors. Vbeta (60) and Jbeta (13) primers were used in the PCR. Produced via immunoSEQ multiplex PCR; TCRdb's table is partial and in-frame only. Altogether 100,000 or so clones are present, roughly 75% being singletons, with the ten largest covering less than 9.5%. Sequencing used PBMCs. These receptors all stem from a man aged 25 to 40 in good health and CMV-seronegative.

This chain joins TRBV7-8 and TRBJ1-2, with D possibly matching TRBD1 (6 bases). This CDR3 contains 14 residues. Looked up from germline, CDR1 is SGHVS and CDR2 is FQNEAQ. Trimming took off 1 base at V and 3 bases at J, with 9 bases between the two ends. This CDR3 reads CASSLDRDDYGYTF. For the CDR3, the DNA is TGTGCCAGCAGCTTAGACAGGGACGACTATGGCTACACCTTC. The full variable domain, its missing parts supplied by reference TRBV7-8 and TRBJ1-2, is GAGVSQSPRYKVAKRGQDVALRCDPISGHVSLFWYQQALGQGPEFLTYFQNEAQLDKSGLPSDRFFAERPEGSVSTLKIQRTQQEDSAVYLCASSLDRDDYGYTFGSGTRLTVV.

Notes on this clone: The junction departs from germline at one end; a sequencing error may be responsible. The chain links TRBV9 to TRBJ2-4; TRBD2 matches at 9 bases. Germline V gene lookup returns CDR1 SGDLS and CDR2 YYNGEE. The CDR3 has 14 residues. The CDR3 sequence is CASSAKTSGNLQYF. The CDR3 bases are TGTGCCAGCAGCGCTAAGACTAGCGGAAACCTTCAGTACTTC. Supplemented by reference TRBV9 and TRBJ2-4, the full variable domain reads DSGVTQTPKHLITATGQRVTLRCSPRSGDLSVYWYQQSLDQGLQFLIQYYNGEERAKGNILERFSAQQFPDLHSELNLSSLELGDSALYFCASSAKTSGNLQYFGAGTRLSVL.

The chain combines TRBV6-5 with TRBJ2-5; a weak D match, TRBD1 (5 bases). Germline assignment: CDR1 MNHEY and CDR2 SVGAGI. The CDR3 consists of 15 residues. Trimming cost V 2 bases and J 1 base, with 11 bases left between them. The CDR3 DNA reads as TGTGCCAGCAGTTACCGGGCAGGGCTCCAAGAGACCCAGTACTTC. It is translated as CASSYRAGLQETQYF.

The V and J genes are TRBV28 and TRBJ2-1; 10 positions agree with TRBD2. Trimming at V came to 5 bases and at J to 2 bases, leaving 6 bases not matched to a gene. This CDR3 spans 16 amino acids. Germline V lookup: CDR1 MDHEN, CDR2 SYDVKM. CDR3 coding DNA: TGTGCCAGCAGTCGCGTAGCGGGGGGCCCCTACAATGAGCAGTTCTTC. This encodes CASSRVAGGPYNEQFF.

The CDR3 reads CASSFGWSRGTGELFF. CDR3 coding DNA: TGTGCCAGCAGCTTTGGATGGTCCCGCGGCACCGGGGAGCTGTTTTTT. The chain couples TRBV13 to TRBJ2-2; D not certain. The CDR3 loop spans 16 amino acids. V lost 3 bases and J lost 4, with 15 bases in between. Germline assignment: CDR1 PRHDT and CDR2 FYEKMQ (reference sequence).

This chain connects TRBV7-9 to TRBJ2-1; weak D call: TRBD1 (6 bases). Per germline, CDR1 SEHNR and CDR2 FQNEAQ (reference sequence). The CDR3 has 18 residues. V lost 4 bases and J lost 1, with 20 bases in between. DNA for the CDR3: TGTGCCAGCAGCTCAACCAGGGGCGGTGGGACATCCTACAATGAGCAGTTCTTC. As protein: CASSSTRGGGTSYNEQFF.

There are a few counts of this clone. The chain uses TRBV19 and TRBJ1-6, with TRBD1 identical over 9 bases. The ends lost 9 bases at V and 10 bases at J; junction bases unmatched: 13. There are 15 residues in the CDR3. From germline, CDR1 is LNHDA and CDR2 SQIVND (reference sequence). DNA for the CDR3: TGTGCCAGCGCTTTCCCGGGACAGGGATCCTCACCCCTCCACTTT. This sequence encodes CASAFPGQGSSPLHF.

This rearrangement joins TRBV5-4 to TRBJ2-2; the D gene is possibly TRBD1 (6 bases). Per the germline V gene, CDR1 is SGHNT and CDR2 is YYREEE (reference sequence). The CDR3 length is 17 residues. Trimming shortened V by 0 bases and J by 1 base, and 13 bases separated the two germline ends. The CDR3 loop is CASSLDIRGRNTGELFF. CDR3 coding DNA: TGTGCCAGCAGCTTGGATATTAGGGGGAGGAACACCGGGGAGCTGTTTTTT. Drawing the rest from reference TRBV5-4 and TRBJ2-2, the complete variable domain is ETGVTQSPTHLIKTRGQQVTLRCSSQSGHNTVSWYQQALGQGPQFIFQYYREEENGRGNFPPRFSGLQFPNYSSELNVNALELDDSALYLCASSLDIRGRNTGELFFGEGSRLTVL.

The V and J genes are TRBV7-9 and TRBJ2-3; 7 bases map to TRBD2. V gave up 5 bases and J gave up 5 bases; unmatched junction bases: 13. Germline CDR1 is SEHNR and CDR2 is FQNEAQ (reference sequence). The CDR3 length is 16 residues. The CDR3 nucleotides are TGTGCCAGCAGCCAAAGATTGGGGGGGATTGAAGATACGCAGTATTTT. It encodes CASSQRLGGIEDTQYF. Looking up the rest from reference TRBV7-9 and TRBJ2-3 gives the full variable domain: DTGVSQNPRHKITKRGQNVTFRCDPISEHNRLYWYRQTLGQGPEFLTYFQNEAQLEKSRLLSDRFSAERPKGSFSTLEIQRTEQGDSAMYLCASSQRLGGIEDTQYFGPGTRLTVL.

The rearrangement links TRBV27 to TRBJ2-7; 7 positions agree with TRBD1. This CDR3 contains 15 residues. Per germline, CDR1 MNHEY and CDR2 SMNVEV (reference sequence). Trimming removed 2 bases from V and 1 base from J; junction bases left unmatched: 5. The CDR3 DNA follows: TGTGCCAGCAGTTTAGGGACAGAATGGTCCTACGAGCAGTACTTC. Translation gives CASSLGTEWSYEQYF.

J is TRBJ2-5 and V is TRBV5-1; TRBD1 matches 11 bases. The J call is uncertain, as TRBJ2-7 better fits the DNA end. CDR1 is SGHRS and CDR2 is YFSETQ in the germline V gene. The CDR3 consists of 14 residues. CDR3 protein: CASSSGQGAYEQYF. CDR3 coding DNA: TGCGCCAGCAGCTCCGGACAGGGGGCGTACGAGCAGTACTTC.

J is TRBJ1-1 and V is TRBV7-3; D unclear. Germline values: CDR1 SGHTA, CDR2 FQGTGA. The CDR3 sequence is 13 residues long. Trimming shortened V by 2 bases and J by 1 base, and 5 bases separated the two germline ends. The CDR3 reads CASSLLENTEAFF. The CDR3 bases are TGTGCCAGCAGCTTATTAGAGAACACTGAAGCTTTCTTT.

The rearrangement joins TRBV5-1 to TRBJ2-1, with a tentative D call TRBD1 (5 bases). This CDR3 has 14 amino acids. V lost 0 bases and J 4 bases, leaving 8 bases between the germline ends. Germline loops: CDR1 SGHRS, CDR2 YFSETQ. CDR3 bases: TGCGCCAGCAGCTTGGCACGACAGTACAATGAGCAGTTCTTC. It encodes CASSLARQYNEQFF. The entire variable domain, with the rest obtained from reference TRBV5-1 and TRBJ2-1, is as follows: KAGVTQTPRYLIKTRGQQVTLSCSPISGHRSVSWYQQTPGQGLQFLFEYFSETQRNKGNFPGRFSGRQFSNSRSEMNVSTLELGDSALYLCASSLARQYNEQFFGPGTRLTVL.

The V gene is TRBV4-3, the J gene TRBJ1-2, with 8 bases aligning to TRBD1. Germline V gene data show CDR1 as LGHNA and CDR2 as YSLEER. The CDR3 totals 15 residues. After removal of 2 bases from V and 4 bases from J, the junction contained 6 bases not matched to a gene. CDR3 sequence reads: CASSQNRGASYGYTF. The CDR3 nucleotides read TGCGCCAGCAGCCAAAACAGGGGGGCGAGCTATGGCTACACCTTC.

CDR3 loop: CASSLAVKRETQYF. The DNA of the CDR3 is TGTGCCAGCAGCTTAGCGGTGAAGAGAGAGACCCAGTACTTC. J is TRBJ2-5 and V is TRBV11-2; D is undetermined. The V end lost 1 base, the J end lost 4 bases, and 10 bases lay between the germline ends. The CDR3 length is 14 residues. Germline CDR1 and CDR2: SGHAT and FQNNGV.

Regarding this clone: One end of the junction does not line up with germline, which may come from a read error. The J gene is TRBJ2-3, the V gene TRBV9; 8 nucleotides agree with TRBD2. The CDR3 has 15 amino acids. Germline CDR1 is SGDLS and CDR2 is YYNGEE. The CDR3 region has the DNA TGTGCCAGCACCGTAGGCGGGACTAGTCCTAATACGCAGTATTTT. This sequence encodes CASTVGGTSPNTQYF.

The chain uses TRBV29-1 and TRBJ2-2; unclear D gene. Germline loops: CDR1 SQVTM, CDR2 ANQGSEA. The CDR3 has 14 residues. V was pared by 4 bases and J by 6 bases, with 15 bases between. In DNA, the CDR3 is TGCAGCGTTGTGGCACCGAAAAACGCCGGGGAGCTGTTTTTT. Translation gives CSVVAPKNAGELFF.

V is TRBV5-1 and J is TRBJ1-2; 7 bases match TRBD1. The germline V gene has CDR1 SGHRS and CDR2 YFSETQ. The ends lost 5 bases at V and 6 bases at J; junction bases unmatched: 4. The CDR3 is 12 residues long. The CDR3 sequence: CASRPGTDGYTF. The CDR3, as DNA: TGCGCCAGCAGGCCCGGGACAGATGGCTACACCTTC.

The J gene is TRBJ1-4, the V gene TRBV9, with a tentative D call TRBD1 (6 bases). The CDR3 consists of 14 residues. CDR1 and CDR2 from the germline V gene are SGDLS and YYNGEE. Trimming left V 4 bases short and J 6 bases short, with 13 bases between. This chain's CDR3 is CASSRQGRDEKLFF. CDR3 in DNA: TGTGCCAGCAGCCGTCAGGGGAGGGATGAAAAACTGTTTTTT.

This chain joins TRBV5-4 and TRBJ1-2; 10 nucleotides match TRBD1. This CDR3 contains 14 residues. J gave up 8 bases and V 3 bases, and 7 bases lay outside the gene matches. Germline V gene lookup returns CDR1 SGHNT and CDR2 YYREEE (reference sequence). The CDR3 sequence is CASSSKGTGEGYTF. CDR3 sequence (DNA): TGTGCCAGCAGCTCGAAGGGGACAGGGGAGGGCTACACCTTC.

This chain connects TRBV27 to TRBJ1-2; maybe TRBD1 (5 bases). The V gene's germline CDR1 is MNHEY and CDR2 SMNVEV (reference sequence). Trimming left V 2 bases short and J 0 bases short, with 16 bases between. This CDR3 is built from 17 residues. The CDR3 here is CASSLLWGRGSNYGYTF. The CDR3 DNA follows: TGTGCCAGCAGTTTACTGTGGGGTAGGGGTTCTAACTATGGCTACACCTTC.

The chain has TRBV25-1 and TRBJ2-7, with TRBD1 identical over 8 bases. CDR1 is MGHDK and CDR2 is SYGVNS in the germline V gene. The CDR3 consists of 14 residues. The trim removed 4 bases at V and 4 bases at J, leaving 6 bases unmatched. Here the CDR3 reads CASSGTGTVYEQYF. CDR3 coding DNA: TGTGCCAGCAGTGGGACAGGGACAGTTTACGAGCAGTACTTC.